This T cell receptor beta chain was sequenced for a study (dated by TCRdb to the mid-2010s). Concerning this clonotype: It lacks a known antigen. The record has no base qualities; no much larger clone is one base away.

The receptor library was made with RT-PCR. The sample was run on an Illumina MiSeq. TCRdb ran its own pipeline on the public reads, namely fastp trimming at Q25 and MiXCR clone calling, and kept in-frame beta chains. Every CDR3 protein is listed once, alongside the most common genes and DNA of its rows. This sample has around 700,000 distinct CDR3 sequences in its table, and 12% to 15% of those were observed once. The ten top clones hold roughly 4% of the sample. V is reduced by 2 bases and J by 4 bases, leaving a spacing of 13 bases between them. Inclusive of the bounding cysteine and phenylalanine, the CDR3 is 14 residues long. The sequence is cut down to CDR3 DNA, 42 bases in frame from base 1. From the germline V gene (reference sequence), CDR1 is SGHNT and CDR2 is YYREEE.

This TCR was sampled from a female donor in good health, serving as a healthy control. Input material: memory CD4+ T cells from blood. Recombination linked TRBV5-4 to TRBJ2-7; a tentative D call is TRBD1 (6 bases match). DNA sequence: TGTGCCAGCAGCTTTCAACAGGGTTCGTACGAGCAGTACTTC. Its coded protein is CASSFQQGSYEQYF.